The text below deals with one T cell receptor beta chain. The data derive from a study of CD8 T cells in Susac syndrome. Reverse transcription of roughly 0.5 to 1 ug RNA was performed with random hexamers. The method of amplification for TCR beta CDR3 was immunoSEQ multiplex PCR, covering 54 Vbeta and 13 Jbeta. MiXCR, applied by TCRdb to the immunoSEQ multiplex PCR reads, yields one record per CDR3 protein. The table records approximately 300,000 distinct CDR3 sequences, about nine tenths of them present only once. This clonotype was obtained from a human donor with multiple sclerosis. The sample consisted of CD8+ T cells from PBMCs.

Written as DNA, the CDR3 is TGCAGCGTTGAGGGATTGTTAATGGGACCGAACACTGAAGCTTTCTTT. The encoded protein is CSVEGLLMGPNTEAFF. The J gene is TRBJ1-1, the V gene TRBV29-1, with D tentatively TRBD1 (5 bases). Germline CDR1 reads SQVTM; CDR2 reads ANQGSEA. The CDR3 consists of 16 residues. The ends were cut back, 3 bases at V and 1 base at J, with 18 bases in the middle.